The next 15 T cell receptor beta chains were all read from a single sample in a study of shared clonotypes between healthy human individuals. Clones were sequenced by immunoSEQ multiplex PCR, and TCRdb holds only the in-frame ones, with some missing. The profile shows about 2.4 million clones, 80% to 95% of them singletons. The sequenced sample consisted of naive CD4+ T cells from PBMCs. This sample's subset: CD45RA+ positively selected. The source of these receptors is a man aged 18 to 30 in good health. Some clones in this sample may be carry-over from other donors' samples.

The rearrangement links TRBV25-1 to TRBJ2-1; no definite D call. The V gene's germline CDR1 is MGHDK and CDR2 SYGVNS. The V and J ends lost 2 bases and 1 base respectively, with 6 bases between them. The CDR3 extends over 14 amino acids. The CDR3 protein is CASSERESYNEQFF. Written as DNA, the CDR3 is TGTGCCAGCAGTGAAAGAGAATCCTACAATGAGCAGTTCTTC.

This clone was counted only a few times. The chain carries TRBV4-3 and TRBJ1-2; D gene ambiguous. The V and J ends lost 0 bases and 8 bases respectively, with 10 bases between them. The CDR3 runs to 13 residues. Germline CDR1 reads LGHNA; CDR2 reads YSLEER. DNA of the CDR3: TGCGCCAGCAGCCAAGAAGTCTCCAGGGGCTACACCTTC. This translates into CASSQEVSRGYTF.

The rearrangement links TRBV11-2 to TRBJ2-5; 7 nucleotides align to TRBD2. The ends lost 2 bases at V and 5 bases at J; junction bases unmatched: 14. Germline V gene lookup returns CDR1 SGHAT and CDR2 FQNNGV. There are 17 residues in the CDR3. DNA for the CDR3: TGTGCCAGCAGCTTAATCCCCGGGCATGGTAGCGGGGAGACCCAGTACTTC. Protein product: CASSLIPGHGSGETQYF.

CDR3 protein: CATSKSSGRRVGELFF. DNA for the CDR3: TGTGCCACCAGCAAATCTAGCGGGAGAAGGGTCGGGGAGCTGTTTTTT. This chain links TRBV15 with TRBJ2-2, with 10 bases aligning to TRBD2. The CDR3 spans 16 residues. CDR1 LNHNV and CDR2 YYDKDF come from the germline V gene (reference sequence). With V trimmed by 4 bases and J by 7 bases, 9 bases remained unmatched.

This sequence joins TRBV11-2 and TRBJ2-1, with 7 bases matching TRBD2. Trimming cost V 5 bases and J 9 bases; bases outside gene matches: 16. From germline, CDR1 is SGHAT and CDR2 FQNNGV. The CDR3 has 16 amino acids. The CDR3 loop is CASSPGGTRQLFEQFF. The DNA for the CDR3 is TGTGCCAGCAGCCCCGGGGGGACTCGGCAGTTATTTGAGCAGTTCTTC.

CDR3 amino acids: CASSFLGPYEQYF. The CDR3 DNA reads TGTGCCAGCAGCTTTCTAGGCCCCTACGAGCAGTACTTC. The chain couples TRBV11-2 to TRBJ2-7; D gene unclear. V lost 3 bases, J lost 2 bases, and 8 bases lay in between. The CDR3 covers 13 residues. The germline V gene has CDR1 SGHAT and CDR2 FQNNGV.

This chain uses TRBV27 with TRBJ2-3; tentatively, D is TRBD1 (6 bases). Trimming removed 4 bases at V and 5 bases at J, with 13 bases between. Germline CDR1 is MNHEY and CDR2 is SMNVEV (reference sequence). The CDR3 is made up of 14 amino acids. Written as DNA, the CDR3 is TGTGCCAGCAGTTCCCTCGCGACAGGAGATACGCAGTATTTT. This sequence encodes CASSSLATGDTQYF.

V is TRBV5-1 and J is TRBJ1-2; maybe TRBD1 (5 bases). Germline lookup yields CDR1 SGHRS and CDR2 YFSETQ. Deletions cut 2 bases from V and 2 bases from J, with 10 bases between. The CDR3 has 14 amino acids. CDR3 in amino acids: CASSFAGQNYGYTF. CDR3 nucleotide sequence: TGCGCCAGCAGCTTTGCAGGGCAAAACTATGGCTACACCTTC.

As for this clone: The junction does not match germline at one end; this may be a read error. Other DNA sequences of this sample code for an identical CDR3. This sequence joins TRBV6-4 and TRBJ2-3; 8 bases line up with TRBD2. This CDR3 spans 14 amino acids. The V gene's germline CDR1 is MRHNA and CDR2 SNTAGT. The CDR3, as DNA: TGTGCCAGTAGTGATACTAGCGGAACAGATACGCAGTATTTT. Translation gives CASSDTSGTDTQYF.

The CDR3 region has the DNA TGTGCCAGCAGCCGAGATGTCGGGACCCAGCAGTACTTC. As protein: CASSRDVGTQQYF. The chain is built from TRBV5-6 and TRBJ2-7; D could derive from TRBD1 or TRBD2 (5 bases each). The V and J ends lost 4 bases and 8 bases respectively, with 16 bases between them. The germline V gene has CDR1 SGHDT and CDR2 YYEEEE. This CDR3 region has 13 residues.

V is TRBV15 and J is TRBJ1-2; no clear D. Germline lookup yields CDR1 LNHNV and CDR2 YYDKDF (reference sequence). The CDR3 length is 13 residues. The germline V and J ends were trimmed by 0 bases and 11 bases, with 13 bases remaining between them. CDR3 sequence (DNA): TGTGCCACCAGCAGAGATGGAGGTCTCGGTTACACCTTC. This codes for CATSRDGGLGYTF.

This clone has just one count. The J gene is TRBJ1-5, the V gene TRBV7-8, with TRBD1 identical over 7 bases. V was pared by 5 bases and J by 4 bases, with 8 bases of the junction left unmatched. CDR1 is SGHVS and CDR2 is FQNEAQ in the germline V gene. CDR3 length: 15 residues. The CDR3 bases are TGTGCCAGCAGCCGAGACAGGGCACGAAATCAGCCCCAGCATTTT. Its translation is CASSRDRARNQPQHF.

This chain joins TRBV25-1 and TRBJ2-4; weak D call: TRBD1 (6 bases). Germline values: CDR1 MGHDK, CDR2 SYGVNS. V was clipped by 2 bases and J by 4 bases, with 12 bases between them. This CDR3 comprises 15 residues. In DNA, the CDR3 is TGTGCCAGCAGTGAAGCCGGGACAAAAAAAAACATTCAGTACTTC. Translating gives CASSEAGTKKNIQYF.

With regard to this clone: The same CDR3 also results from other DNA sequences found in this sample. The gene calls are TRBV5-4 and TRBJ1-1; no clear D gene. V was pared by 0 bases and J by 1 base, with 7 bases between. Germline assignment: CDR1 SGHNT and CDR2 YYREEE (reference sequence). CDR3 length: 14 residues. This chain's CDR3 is CASSLGSPNTEAFF. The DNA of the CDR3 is TGTGCCAGCAGCTTGGGCAGTCCGAACACTGAAGCTTTCTTT.

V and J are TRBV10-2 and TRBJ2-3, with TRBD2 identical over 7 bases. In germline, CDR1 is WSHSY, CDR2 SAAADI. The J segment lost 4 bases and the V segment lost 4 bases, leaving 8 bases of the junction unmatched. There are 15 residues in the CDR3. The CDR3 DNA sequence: TGCGCCAGCAGTGCGTCGGGAGGTCTTGCAGATACGCAGTATTTT. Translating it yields CASSASGGLADTQYF.